This is a list of T cell receptor beta chains from one sample in a study of Ad26.COV2.S vaccination and SARS-CoV-2 variants. Sequencing used immunoSEQ multiplex PCR; TCRdb keeps in-frame clones, though not all of them. In the table there are approximately 460,000 clones, 80% to 90% of which are singletons. Sequences were derived from peripheral blood, sampled in a trial of Ad26.COV2.S vaccine versus placebo. The source is a person aged 18-65 years who received the Ad26.COV2.S COVID-19 vaccine or a placebo. CDR3s include the opening cysteine and the closing phenylalanine or tryptophan. A D gene is named only where the DNA matches it firmly. Size values are once, few and many counts, or a class for expanded clones, and some rows have none.

clone size,D gene,J gene,CDR3 length,V gene,CDR3 DNA,CDR3 protein
-,TRBD2,TRBJ2-1,17,TRBV15,TGTGCCACCAGCAGAGCTCAACTAGCGGGGGGGCAAGGTGAGCAGTTCTTC,CATSRAQLAGGQGEQFF
-,-,TRBJ1-1,12,TRBV6-2/TRBV6-3,TGTGCCAGCAGTTACCACGGGAGAACGGCTTTCTTT,CASSYHGRTAFF
-,-,TRBJ2-1,13,TRBV15,TGTGCCACCAGCAGAGAGTCATACAATGAGCAGTTCTTC,CATSRESYNEQFF
-,-,TRBJ1-6,15,TRBV19,TGTGCCAGTAGTCCAGGGGCAGTAGGAAATTCACCCCTCCACTTT,CASSPGAVGNSPLHF
-,-,TRBJ1-4,16,TRBV7-9,TGTGCCAGCAGCTTAGCGCCAGGTGCTTCTAATGAAAAACTGTTTTTT,CASSLAPGASNEKLFF
-,-,TRBJ1-1,13,TRBV18,TGTGCCAGCTCCTACAGGGCGAACACTGAAGCTTTCTTT,CASSYRANTEAFF
-,-,TRBJ1-4,15,TRBV6-5,TGTGCCACAGGGGAAACGGGGACACCCGATGAAAAACTGTTTTTT,CATGETGTPDEKLFF
-,-,TRBJ1-2,15,TRBV11-3,TGTGCCAGCAGCCCTTTCCGGGTCGCTAACTATGGCTACACCTTC,CASSPFRVANYGYTF
once,TRBD1,TRBJ2-3,13,TRBV25-1,TGTGCCAGCAGTGATTTACAGGGGGATACGCAGTATTTT,CASSDLQGDTQYF
-,-,TRBJ2-5,13,TRBV11-3,TGTGCCAGCAGCTATTCAAGGGGGGAGACCCAGTACTTC,CASSYSRGETQYF
-,TRBD1,TRBJ1-6,15,TRBV4-3,TGCGCCAGCAGCCAAGGAGTGACAGGGGGTTCACCCCTCCACTTT,CASSQGVTGGSPLHF
-,TRBD1,TRBJ1-4,19,TRBV2,TGTGCCAGCAGGCCCGGGACAGGGGTTTTCCTGGGAATTAATGAAAAACTGTTTTTT,CASRPGTGVFLGINEKLFF
few,-,TRBJ2-2,13,TRBV18,TGTGCCAGCTCACCGTTGGACACCGGGGAGCTGTTTTTT,CASSPLDTGELFF
-,TRBD2,TRBJ2-7,14,TRBV19,TGTGCCAGTAGTGCTAGCGGGAGTCGGGACGAGCAGTACTTC,CASSASGSRDEQYF
-,-,TRBJ1-1,14,TRBV10-1,TGCGCCAGCAGTGTGTCAGGGTCCAGCACTGAAGCTTTCTTT,CASSVSGSSTEAFF
-,TRBD1,TRBJ1-1,16,TRBV9,TGTGCCAGCAGCCCCGGACAGGCCGGAGGGGACACTGAAGCTTTCTTT,CASSPGQAGGDTEAFF
-,TRBD1,TRBJ2-3,15,TRBV6-6,TGTGCCAGCAGTAAACAGGGGGCCTACACAGATACGCAGTATTTT,CASSKQGAYTDTQYF
-,-,TRBJ1-2,12,TRBV30,TGTGCCTGCCGGGAGTTTGTCTATGGCTACACCTTC,CACREFVYGYTF
-,TRBD2,TRBJ2-7,16,TRBV28,TGTGCCAGCAGTTTACTCTTAAGCGGGAGCTCCTACGAGCAGTACTTC,CASSLLLSGSSYEQYF
-,TRBD1,TRBJ1-5,14,TRBV18,TGTGCCAGCTCACTGACAGGGGCGAATCAGCCCCAGCATTTT,CASSLTGANQPQHF
-,-,TRBJ2-3,16,TRBV11-1,TGTGCCAGCAGCTTAGGTAGCCGGGGGTCGTCAGATACGCAGTATTTT,CASSLGSRGSSDTQYF
-,TRBD2,TRBJ2-3,17,TRBV3-1/TRBV3-2,TGTGCCAGCAGCCACACTAGCGGGGGAACTAGCACAGATACGCAGTATTTT,CASSHTSGGTSTDTQYF
-,-,TRBJ1-3,17,TRBV7-8,TGTGCCAGCAGCTTAGGTGCGGGATACGCCTCTGGAAACACCATATATTTT,CASSLGAGYASGNTIYF
-,-,TRBJ1-2,12,TRBV30,TGTGCCTGGAGTTGGTCTAACTATGGCTACACCTTC,CAWSWSNYGYTF
-,-,TRBJ2-2,15,TRBV4-2,TGTGCCAGCAGCCAAGCCGACAGGAACACCGGGGAGCTGTTTTTT,CASSQADRNTGELFF
-,TRBD1,TRBJ2-3,16,TRBV18,TGTGCCAGCCAATCAGCCCCCCGACAGGGGTCAGATACGCAGTATTTT,CASQSAPRQGSDTQYF
-,-,TRBJ1-3,12,TRBV29-1,TGCAGCGTTGAAGGCAGCGGAAACACCATATATTTT,CSVEGSGNTIYF
-,-,TRBJ2-4,14,TRBV30,TGTGCCTGGGACCACGGGGCAGCCAAAAACATTCAGTACTTC,CAWDHGAAKNIQYF
-,-,TRBJ1-5,13,TRBV19,TGTGCCAGTTGTGAGGCGTTGGTTCAGCCCCAGCATTTT,CASCEALVQPQHF
-,-,TRBJ1-5,14,TRBV2,TGTGCCAGCAGTGCCGTTGGAGGGCAGCAGCCCCAGCATTTT,CASSAVGGQQPQHF
once,TRBD1,TRBJ1-1,15,TRBV2,TGTGCCAGCAGTACGACAGGGGCCCGGAACACTGAAGCTTTCTTT,CASSTTGARNTEAFF
-,-,TRBJ1-2,15,TRBV7-9,TGTGCCAGCAGCTTATCTTCGGGGGGGTCTCACGGCTACACCTTC,CASSLSSGGSHGYTF
-,TRBD1,TRBJ2-7,18,TRBV5-6,TGTGCCAGCAGCGGGTCGACAGGGGCGACAGCTCAATACTACGAGCAGTACTTC,CASSGSTGATAQYYEQYF
-,-,TRBJ1-1,14,TRBV5-6,TGTGCCAGCAGCTTGGATGCGGTTCGGACTGAAGCTTTCTTT,CASSLDAVRTEAFF
-,-,TRBJ2-7,15,TRBV6-5,TGTGCCAGCAGAGCGGAACAGGGTTGGGGTTACGAGCAGTACTTC,CASRAEQGWGYEQYF
few,-,TRBJ2-2,15,TRBV10-3,TGTGCCATCAGTGAGTCCCTAGCACCCACCGGGGAGCTGTTTTTT,CAISESLAPTGELFF
few,-,TRBJ1-1,13,TRBV3-1/TRBV3-2,TGTGCCAGCAGCCAAAGGCGGAACACTGAAGCTTTCTTT,CASSQRRNTEAFF
-,TRBD1,TRBJ1-1,15,TRBV5-4,TGTGCCAGCAGGTACTGGGGACAGGGGGTTGGTGAAGCTTTCTTT,CASRYWGQGVGEAFF
few,TRBD1,TRBJ1-1,12,TRBV14,TGTGCCAGCGGGACAGGTGGGGATGAAGCTTTCTTT,CASGTGGDEAFF
once,-,TRBJ2-5,11,TRBV27,TGTGCCAGCAGTGCCGGGGAGACCCAGTACTTC,CASSAGETQYF
-,-,TRBJ1-5,14,TRBV19,TGTGCCAGTAGTATCCCGGGAGGCAATCAGCCCCAGCATTTT,CASSIPGGNQPQHF
-,TRBD2,TRBJ2-5,14,TRBV7-9,TGTGCCAGCAGCCGGGGACTAAACCAAGAGACCCAGTACTTC,CASSRGLNQETQYF
-,-,TRBJ2-7,13,TRBV19,TGTGCCAGCGCCCCCGGCCGGCCCTACGAGCAGTACTTC,CASAPGRPYEQYF
-,-,TRBJ1-1,18,TRBV5-1,TGCGCCAGCAGCTTGATAGGGAAGGAGAACGGGGCCCGGACCGAAGCTTTCTTT,CASSLIGKENGARTEAFF
-,-,TRBJ1-4,15,TRBV19,TGTGCCAGTAGTCGCAACAGGGTCTCGAGTGAAAAACTGTTTTTT,CASSRNRVSSEKLFF
-,TRBD1,TRBJ1-2,14,TRBV5-5,TGTGCCAGCAGCCGGACAGGGAGAGATGATGGCTACACCTTC,CASSRTGRDDGYTF
-,-,TRBJ1-1,15,TRBV10-3,TGTGCCATCAGTGAGTGGCTGGGGACCAACACTGAAGCTTTCTTT,CAISEWLGTNTEAFF